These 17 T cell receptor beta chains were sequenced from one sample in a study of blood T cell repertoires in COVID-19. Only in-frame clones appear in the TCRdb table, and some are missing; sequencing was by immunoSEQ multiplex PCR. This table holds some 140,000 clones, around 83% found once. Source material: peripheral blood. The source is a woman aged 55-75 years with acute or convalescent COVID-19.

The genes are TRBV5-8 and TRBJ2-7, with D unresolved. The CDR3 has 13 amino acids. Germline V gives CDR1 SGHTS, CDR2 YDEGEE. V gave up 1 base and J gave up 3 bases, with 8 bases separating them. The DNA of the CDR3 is TGTGCCAGCAGCTTGTACGGCGGCTACGAGCAGTACTTC. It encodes CASSLYGGYEQYF.

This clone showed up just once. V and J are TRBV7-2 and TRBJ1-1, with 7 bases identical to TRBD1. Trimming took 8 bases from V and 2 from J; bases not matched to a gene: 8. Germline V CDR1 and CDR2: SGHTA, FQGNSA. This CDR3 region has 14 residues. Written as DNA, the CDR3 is TGTGCCAGCGGGAAGTCAGGGGGAAACACTGAAGCTTTCTTT. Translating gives CASGKSGGNTEAFF.

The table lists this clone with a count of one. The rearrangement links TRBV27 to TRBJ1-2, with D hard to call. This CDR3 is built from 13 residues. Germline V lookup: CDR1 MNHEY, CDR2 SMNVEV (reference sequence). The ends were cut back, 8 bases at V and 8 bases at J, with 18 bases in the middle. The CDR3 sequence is CASSPLGVGGYTF. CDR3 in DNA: TGTGCCAGCTCGCCATTGGGCGTAGGCGGCTACACCTTC.

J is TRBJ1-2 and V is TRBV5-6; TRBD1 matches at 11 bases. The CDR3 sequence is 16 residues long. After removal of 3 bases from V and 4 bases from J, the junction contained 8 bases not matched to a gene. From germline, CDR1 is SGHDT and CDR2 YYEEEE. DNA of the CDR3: TGTGCCAGCAGCTCAACTCCGGGACAGGGGGTCTATGGCTACACCTTC. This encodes CASSSTPGQGVYGYTF. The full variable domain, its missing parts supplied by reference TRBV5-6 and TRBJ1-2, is DAGVTQSPTHLIKTRGQQVTLRCSPKSGHDTVSWYQQALGQGPQFIFQYYEEEERQRGNFPDRFSGHQFPNYSSELNVNALLLGDSALYLCASSSTPGQGVYGYTFGSGTRLTVV.

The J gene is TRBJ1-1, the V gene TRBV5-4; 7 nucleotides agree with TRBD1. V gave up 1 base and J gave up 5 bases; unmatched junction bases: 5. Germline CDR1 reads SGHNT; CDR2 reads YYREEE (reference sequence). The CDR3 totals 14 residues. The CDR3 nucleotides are TGTGCCAGCAGCTTGCAGGACAGGTTGACTGAAGCTTTCTTT. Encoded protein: CASSLQDRLTEAFF.

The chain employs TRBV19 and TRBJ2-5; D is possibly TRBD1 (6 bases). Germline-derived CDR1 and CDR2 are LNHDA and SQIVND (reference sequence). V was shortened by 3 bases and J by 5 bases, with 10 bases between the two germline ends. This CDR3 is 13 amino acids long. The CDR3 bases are TGTGCCAGTAGTATCAGGGGTACGGAGACCCAGTACTTC. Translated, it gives CASSIRGTETQYF.

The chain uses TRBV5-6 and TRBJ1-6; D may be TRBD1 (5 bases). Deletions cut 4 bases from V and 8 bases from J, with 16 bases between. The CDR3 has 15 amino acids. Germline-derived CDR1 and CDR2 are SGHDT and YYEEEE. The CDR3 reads CASSLARRAYSPLHF. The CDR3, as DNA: TGTGCCAGCAGCCTGGCGCGCAGGGCCTATTCACCCCTCCACTTT.

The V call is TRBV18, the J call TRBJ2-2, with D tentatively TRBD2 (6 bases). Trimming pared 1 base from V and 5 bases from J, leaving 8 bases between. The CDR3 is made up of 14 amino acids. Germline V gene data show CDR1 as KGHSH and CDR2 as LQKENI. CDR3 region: CASSPQGRTGELFF. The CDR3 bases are TGTGCCAGCTCACCACAGGGGAGGACCGGGGAGCTGTTTTTT.

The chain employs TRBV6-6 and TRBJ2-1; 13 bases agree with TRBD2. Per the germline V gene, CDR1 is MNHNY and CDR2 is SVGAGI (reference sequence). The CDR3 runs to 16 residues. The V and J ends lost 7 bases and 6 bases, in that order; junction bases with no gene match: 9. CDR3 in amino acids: CASNNPGTSGINEQFF. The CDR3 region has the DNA TGTGCCAGCAACAACCCCGGGACTAGCGGGATCAATGAGCAGTTCTTC.

The CDR3 loop is CASSRTGNQPQHF. The CDR3 bases are TGTGCCAGCAGTCGGACAGGTAATCAGCCCCAGCATTTT. The V call is TRBV3-1 (or the pseudogene TRBV3-2), the J call TRBJ1-5; 7 nucleotides line up with TRBD1. The CDR3 extends over 13 amino acids. Germline CDR1 reads LGHDT; CDR2 reads YNNKEL (reference sequence). V shed 6 bases and J 4 bases; nucleotides not matched to a gene: 3.

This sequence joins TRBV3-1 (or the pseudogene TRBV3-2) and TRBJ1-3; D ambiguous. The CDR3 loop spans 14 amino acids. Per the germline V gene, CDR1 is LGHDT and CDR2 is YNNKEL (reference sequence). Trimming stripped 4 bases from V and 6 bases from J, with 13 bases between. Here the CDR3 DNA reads TGTGCCAGCAGCCCCAGCGTTTTGTCAAACACCATATATTTT. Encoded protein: CASSPSVLSNTIYF.

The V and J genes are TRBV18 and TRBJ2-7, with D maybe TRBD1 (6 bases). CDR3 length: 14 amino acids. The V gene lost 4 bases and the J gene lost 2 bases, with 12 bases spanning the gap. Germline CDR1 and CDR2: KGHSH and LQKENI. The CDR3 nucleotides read TGTGCCAGCTCACTAGTGACAGGAACCTACGAGCAGTACTTC. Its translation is CASSLVTGTYEQYF.

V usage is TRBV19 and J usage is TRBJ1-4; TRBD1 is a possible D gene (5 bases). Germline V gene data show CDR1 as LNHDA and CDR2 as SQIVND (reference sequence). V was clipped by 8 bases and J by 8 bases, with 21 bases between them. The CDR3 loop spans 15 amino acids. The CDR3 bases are TGTGCCAGTCAGACGTCAGGGATTTCCCCCGAAAAACTGTTTTTT. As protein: CASQTSGISPEKLFF. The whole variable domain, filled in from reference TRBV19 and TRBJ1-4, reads DGGITQSPKYLFRKEGQNVTLSCEQNLNHDAMYWYRQDPGQGLRLIYYSQIVNDFQKGDIAEGYSVSREKKESFPLTVTSAQKNPTAFYLCASQTSGISPEKLFFGSGTQLSVL.

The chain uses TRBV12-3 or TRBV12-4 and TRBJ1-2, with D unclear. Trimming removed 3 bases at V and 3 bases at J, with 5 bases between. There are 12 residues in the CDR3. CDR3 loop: CASSLPDYGYTF. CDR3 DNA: TGTGCCAGCAGTTTGCCGGACTATGGCTACACCTTC.

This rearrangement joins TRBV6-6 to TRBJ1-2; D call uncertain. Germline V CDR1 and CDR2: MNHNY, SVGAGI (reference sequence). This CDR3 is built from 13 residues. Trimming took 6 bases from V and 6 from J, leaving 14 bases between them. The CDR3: CASSPGVVDGYTF. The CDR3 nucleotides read TGTGCCAGCAGCCCTGGAGTTGTCGATGGCTACACCTTC.

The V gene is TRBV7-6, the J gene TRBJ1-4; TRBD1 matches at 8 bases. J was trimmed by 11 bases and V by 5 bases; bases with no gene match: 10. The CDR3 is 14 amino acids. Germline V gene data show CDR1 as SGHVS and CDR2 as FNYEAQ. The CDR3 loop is CASSALGQGQKLFF. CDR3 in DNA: TGTGCCAGCAGCGCCCTCGGACAGGGTCAGAAACTGTTTTTT.

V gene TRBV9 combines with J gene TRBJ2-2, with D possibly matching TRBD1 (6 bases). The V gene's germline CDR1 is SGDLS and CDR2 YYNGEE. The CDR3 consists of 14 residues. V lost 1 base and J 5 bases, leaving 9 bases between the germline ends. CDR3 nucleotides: TGTGCCAGCAGCGTACGGACAGATACCGGGGAGCTGTTTTTT. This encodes CASSVRTDTGELFF.